These 26 T cell receptor beta chains originate from one sample sequenced in a study of T-cell reconstitution after alpha-beta-depleted transplantation in children (dated by TCRdb to about 2016). This specimen's treatment or condition label, interpreted: allogeneic hematopoietic cell transplantation with graft depleted of TCRalphabeta T cells and CD19 B cells. Libraries were made using PCR. The sample was run on an Illumina HiSeq 2500. TCR libraries were prepared with molecular barcoding, using unique molecular identifiers to normalize TCRbeta repertoire quantification. TCRdb took the public reads, trimmed them with fastp at Q25, ran MiXCR for clone calling and kept in-frame beta chains. Every entry covers one CDR3 protein and lists the most common genes and DNA from its rows. This sample is represented by approximately 300,000 distinct CDR3 sequences; roughly 10% of them were singletons. The ten largest clones represent about a quarter of the sample.

Material: peripheral blood, obtained 180 days after TCRalphabeta/CD19-depleted stem cell transplant. The receptors shown here come from a male patient aged 2 to 9 who had a stem cell transplant for chronic granulomatous disease, so the T cells may come from the graft donor.

As regards this clonotype: A read error may explain this, as a much larger clone is one base away. In DNA, the CDR3 is TGTGCCAGCAGTTTATTGGACAGGGGAGGAGAGAACCAGTACTTC. Amino acid sequence: CASSLLDRGGENQYF. This sequence joins TRBV28 and TRBJ2-5; 9 bases line up with TRBD1. Germline V gene data show CDR1 as MDHEN and CDR2 as SYDVKM. There are 15 residues in the CDR3.

CDR3 nucleotide sequence: TGCGCCAGCAGCTTGGCCGGGGCCGAGGACACTGAAGCTTTCTTT. Translating it yields CASSLAGAEDTEAFF. This rearrangement joins TRBV5-1 to TRBJ1-1; TRBD1 is a possible D gene (5 bases). The CDR3 totals 15 residues. The germline gives CDR1 SGHRS, CDR2 YFSETQ. Trimming took 0 bases from V and 3 from J, leaving 12 bases between them.

This clonotype has a count of ten or more. This rearrangement joins TRBV7-3 to TRBJ2-2; no definite D call. V dropped 2 bases and J dropped 2 bases, with 9 bases sitting between them. The CDR3 is 15 amino acids. Germline loops: CDR1 SGHTA, CDR2 FQGTGA. CDR3 sequence reads: CASSLGNINTGELFF. The DNA of the CDR3 is TGTGCCAGCAGCTTAGGGAACATTAACACCGGGGAGCTGTTTTTT.

The sample holds many counts of this clonotype. This chain links TRBV12-3 or TRBV12-4 with TRBJ2-1; no firm D call. This CDR3 has 14 amino acids. V was trimmed by 1 base and J by 5 bases, leaving 9 bases between them. This chain's CDR3 is CASSLVVGNNEQFF. For the CDR3, the DNA is TGTGCCAGCAGTTTAGTAGTCGGAAACAATGAGCAGTTCTTC.

This clonotype was detected many times. The V and J genes are TRBV7-3 and TRBJ2-1, with TRBD2 matching over 8 bases. This CDR3 spans 15 amino acids. Losses at the gene ends were 5 bases for V and 0 bases for J; bases not matched to a gene: 3. Germline CDR1 reads SGHTA; CDR2 reads FQGTGA. This CDR3 is CASSPGGASYNEQFF. The CDR3, as DNA: TGTGCCAGCAGCCCCGGGGGGGCCTCCTACAATGAGCAGTTCTTC.

The rearrangement joins TRBV20-1 to TRBJ2-1, with 8 bases lining up with TRBD1. Germline V lookup: CDR1 DFQATT, CDR2 SNEGSKA (reference sequence). The V gene end was trimmed by 2 bases and the J gene end by 7 bases; junction bases not matched to a gene: 16. This CDR3 has 17 residues. CDR3 nucleotides: TGCAGTGCTAGACCTTACTTTAACAGGGGGAAGTCAAATGAGCAGTTCTTC. Translating it yields CSARPYFNRGKSNEQFF.

Many counts were recorded for this clonotype. The CDR3 nucleotides read TGCAGCGTTGCCGGAGGGGAGAGCGGGAGGCCCTACAATGAGCAGTTCTTC. This codes for CSVAGGESGRPYNEQFF. The V gene is TRBV29-1, the J gene TRBJ2-1, with 9 bases identical to TRBD2. V shed 4 bases and J 2 bases; nucleotides not matched to a gene: 12. The CDR3 extends over 17 amino acids. Germline CDR1 and CDR2: SQVTM and ANQGSEA.

This clonotype was counted at least ten times. The J gene is TRBJ1-2, the V gene TRBV12-3 or TRBV12-4; D is possibly TRBD1 (5 bases). V lost 3 bases and J 1 base, leaving 9 bases between the germline ends. The CDR3 has 14 amino acids. The CDR3 sequence: CASSFRGVNYGYTF. The CDR3 region has the DNA TGTGCCAGCAGTTTTAGAGGGGTTAACTATGGCTACACCTTC.

The CDR3 loop reads CASSFSDGYGYTF. The CDR3 nucleotides read TGTGCCAGCAGCTTTTCGGACGGGTATGGCTACACCTTC. The chain carries TRBV7-2 and TRBJ1-2; D call uncertain. CDR1 SGHTA and CDR2 FQGNSA come from the germline V gene. Trimming stripped 3 bases from V and 5 bases from J, with 10 bases between. The CDR3 sequence is 13 residues long.

In its sample, this clonotype was seen many times. J is TRBJ2-5 and V is TRBV11-2; D could derive from TRBD1 or TRBD2 (5 bases each). V was pared by 0 bases and J by 1 base, with 9 bases between. From germline, CDR1 is SGHAT and CDR2 FQNNGV. This CDR3 comprises 15 residues. The CDR3 reads CASSLDLGPQETQYF. The CDR3 nucleotides read TGTGCCAGCAGCTTAGATCTGGGACCCCAAGAGACCCAGTACTTC.

This clonotype came up many times. The V and J genes are TRBV7-3 and TRBJ2-6; D is uncertain. Germline CDR1 SGHTA, CDR2 FQGTGA. This CDR3 has 13 residues. CDR3 sequence: CAKLGFGANVLTF. As DNA, the CDR3 is TGTGCTAAGCTGGGGTTTGGGGCCAACGTCCTGACTTTC. The variable domain in full, completed from reference TRBV7-3 and TRBJ2-6, reads GAGVSQTPSNKVTEKGKYVELRCDPISGHTALYWYRQSLGQGPEFLIYFQGTGAADDSGLPNDRFFAVRPEGSVSTLKIQRTERGDSAVYLCAKLGFGANVLTFGAGSRLTVL.

For this clonotype: Just one base apart from a much larger clone, this may be a read error. The chain couples TRBV12-3 or TRBV12-4 to TRBJ2-1; D is perhaps TRBD2 (6 bases). V was trimmed by 5 bases and J by 8 bases, leaving 16 bases between them. This CDR3 has 14 residues. The CDR3 loop is CASSVTSVYDEQFF. In DNA form, the CDR3 reads TGTGCCAGCAGTGTGACTAGTGTGTACGATGAGCAGTTCTTC.

With regard to this clonotype: A much bigger clone sits one base away, suggesting this may be a read error. CDR3: CSTIDSALGTDTPYF. The DNA for the CDR3 is TGCAGTACCATCGACTCGGCACTAGGCACAGATACGCCGTATTTT. This chain links TRBV20-1 with TRBJ2-3; D is possibly TRBD2 (5 bases). In germline, CDR1 is DFQATT, CDR2 SNEGSKA (reference sequence). This CDR3 spans 15 amino acids.

In its sample, this clonotype was seen many times. The chain recombines TRBV27 with TRBJ2-7, with no clear D. The ends were cut back, 5 bases at V and 3 bases at J, with 11 bases in the middle. The CDR3 sequence is 13 residues long. CDR1 and CDR2 (germline): MNHEY, SMNVEV (reference sequence). DNA for the CDR3: TGTGCCAGCAGTCGAAAGTCCCTCTACGAGCAGTACTTC. Encoded protein: CASSRKSLYEQYF.

This clonotype occurred many times. This sequence joins TRBV7-2 and TRBJ1-1, with 11 bases lining up with TRBD1. The germline V gene has CDR1 SGHTA and CDR2 FQGNSA. After removal of 5 bases from V and 10 bases from J, the junction contained 6 bases not matched to a gene. This CDR3 is 13 amino acids long. CDR3 protein: CASSVGQGARAFF. In DNA form, the CDR3 reads TGTGCCAGCAGCGTAGGACAGGGGGCGCGAGCTTTCTTT.

Comments on this clonotype: Since a much larger clone is just one base distant, this may be a read error. J is TRBJ2-2 and V is TRBV5-1; TRBD2 might be the D (5 bases). Germline V lookup: CDR1 SGHRS, CDR2 YFSETQ. This CDR3 region has 13 residues. In DNA form, the CDR3 reads TGCGCCAGCAGCTTGGACTCCGCCGGGGAGCTGCTTTTT. Its protein product is CASSLDSAGELLF.

This clonotype was recorded at least ten times. The chain recombines TRBV20-1 with TRBJ1-5, with D unresolved. The CDR3 has 14 residues. The ends were cut back, 3 bases at V and 9 bases at J, with 18 bases in the middle. Germline-derived CDR1 and CDR2 are DFQATT and SNEGSKA (reference sequence). CDR3: CSASEGSYFGPQHF. CDR3 DNA sequence: TGCAGTGCTAGCGAGGGTTCTTACTTCGGGCCCCAGCATTTT.

Many counts were recorded for this clonotype. This chain uses TRBV12-3 or TRBV12-4 with TRBJ2-3; a weak D match, TRBD1 (6 bases). V was cut by 1 base and J by 1 base, with 9 bases left in between. This CDR3 is 15 amino acids long. The CDR3 bases are TGTGCCAGCAGTTTAGGGACAGTCGGCACAGATACGCAGTATTTT. Translated, it gives CASSLGTVGTDTQYF.

This clonotype was detected many times. This sequence joins TRBV5-1 and TRBJ1-1; TRBD1 is a possible D gene (5 bases). The CDR3 is 13 residues long. Trimming pared 6 bases from V and 4 bases from J, leaving 13 bases between. From germline, CDR1 is SGHRS and CDR2 YFSETQ. The CDR3 nucleotides read TGCGCCAGCACCCGGCGGGGGGGCACTGAAGCTTTCTTT. Residues: CASTRRGGTEAFF.

There are many counts of this clonotype. This chain uses TRBV24-1 with TRBJ2-2; the D gene is possibly TRBD2 (6 bases). The V gene lost 3 bases and the J gene lost 0 bases, with 13 bases spanning the gap. Germline V gene sequence: CDR1 KGHDR, CDR2 SFDVKD. The CDR3 extends over 17 amino acids. CDR3 loop: CATSDAGLRPNTGELFF. The CDR3 coding sequence is TGTGCCACCAGTGATGCAGGACTACGCCCGAACACCGGGGAGCTGTTTTTT.

This clonotype was observed many times. The chain has TRBV10-3 and TRBJ2-3; 8 nucleotides line up with TRBD2. The V gene's germline CDR1 is ENHRY and CDR2 SYGVKD. The length of the CDR3 is 13 residues. Trimming at V came to 7 bases and at J to 6 bases, leaving 6 bases not matched to a gene. CDR3 protein: CAIKRGGGDTQYF. As DNA, the CDR3 is TGTGCCATCAAGAGAGGCGGGGGGGATACGCAGTATTTT.

This clonotype was counted at least ten times. V is TRBV11-2 and J is TRBJ1-2; unclear D gene. The CDR3 runs to 13 residues. Germline V CDR1 and CDR2: SGHAT, FQNNGV. Trimming pared 5 bases from V and 8 bases from J, leaving 15 bases between. The CDR3 spells CASSRTGIGGYTF. CDR3 DNA sequence: TGTGCCAGCAGCCGGACGGGGATCGGGGGCTACACCTTC.

Written as DNA, the CDR3 is TGTGCCAGCAGCTTGGGAGGGCTCCGAGAGACCCAGTACTTC. Its protein product is CASSLGGLRETQYF. The chain combines TRBV5-5 with TRBJ2-5, with D possibly being TRBD2 (5 bases). The CDR3 totals 14 residues. Germline V lookup: CDR1 SGHKS, CDR2 YYEKEE (reference sequence). Trimming pared 0 bases from V and 4 bases from J, leaving 10 bases between.

In its sample, this clonotype was seen many times. The chain combines TRBV28 with TRBJ1-5; D gene uncertain. Per the germline V gene, CDR1 is MDHEN and CDR2 is SYDVKM. This CDR3 has 13 amino acids. V was pared by 3 bases and J by 5 bases, with 8 bases between. CDR3 DNA sequence: TGTGCCAGCAGTTTGTTACAGTATCAGCCCCAGCATTTT. Translating it yields CASSLLQYQPQHF.

Turning to this clonotype: Possible read error: a much larger clone is one base away. J is TRBJ2-2 and V is TRBV29-1; 8 nucleotides agree with TRBD2. V dropped 7 bases and J dropped 6; count of bases not matched to a gene: 13. Germline loops: CDR1 SQVTM, CDR2 ANQGSEA. This CDR3 is built from 15 residues. This CDR3 is CSASQGLGLSGELFF. As DNA, the CDR3 is TGCAGCGCTAGTCAGGGACTAGGGCTTTCCGGGGAGCTGTTTTTT.

The sample holds many counts of this clonotype. The rearrangement uses TRBV7-9 and TRBJ2-3; possible D gene TRBD2, 6 bases. The CDR3 has 13 amino acids. CDR1 SEHNR and CDR2 FQNEAQ come from the germline V gene (reference sequence). The V gene lost 1 base and the J gene lost 10 bases, with 12 bases spanning the gap. CDR3 protein: CASSLGTNRAQYF. The CDR3 bases are TGTGCCAGCAGCTTAGGGACTAACCGGGCGCAGTATTTT.